This TCR beta chain emerged from a study of blood T cell repertoires in COVID-19. Study-level information: Researchers got acute and convalescent COVID-19 samples from the United States, Italy and Spain.

The CDR3 is 14 residues long. Germline-derived CDR1 and CDR2 are SGHNT and YENEEA. V lost 3 bases and J lost 1, with 9 bases in between. As handled by the study authors: Reference gene primer amplification in the assay estimated nucleated cell counts. Measured with immunoSEQ multiplex PCR; TCRdb has only the in-frame clones, and not every one. V, J and clone size derive from that table, while D and trimming were established from the DNA sequence. The sample includes 80,000 to 130,000 clones, about nine tenths of them seen just once. The material sequenced was peripheral blood. V and J are TRBV11-3 and TRBJ1-1, with a tentative D call TRBD1 (5 bases). The receptor was derived from a man in his 60s with acute or convalescent COVID-19. This CDR3 is CASSLGRANTEAFF. The CDR3 nucleotides read TGTGCCAGCAGCTTGGGCAGGGCGAACACTGAAGCTTTCTTT.